This T cell receptor (beta chain) was sequenced for a study of CD8+CD57+ T cells in acquired aplastic anemia. Study context: DNA from sorted CD4+ and CD8+ cells averaged approximately 2.9 ug. Study conclusions and caveats: Patients shared around 30 CD8+ CDR3 sequences with controls.

On this clonotype: Its antigen is unidentified.

The CDR3 extends over 16 amino acids. Germline loops: CDR1 SGHTA, CDR2 FQGNSA. V lost 1 base, J lost 8 bases, and 17 bases lay in between. Patients selected for sequencing had displayed CD8+CD57+ cell expansion by flow cytometry. All patients had severe acquired aplastic anemia. Sampling of blood occurred while the patients had still received no therapy. Researchers used genomic DNA as the template to profile TCR beta VDJ and CDR3. TCRdb re-analysed the reads in MiXCR, keeping a single row per CDR3 protein. Of over 150,000 distinct CDR3 sequences listed, roughly two thirds were seen once; the top ten hold 45% to 60%.

Sequencing was done on a sample of sorted CD4+, CD8+, or CD8+CD57+ T cells (not recorded which) from PBMCs. The chain joins TRBV7-2 to TRBJ1-4, with D perhaps TRBD1 (5 bases). This clonotype was obtained from a human donor with aplastic anemia. Here the CDR3 reads CASSLGTFKEGEKLFF. The CDR3 nucleotides are TGTGCCAGCAGCTTAGGAACGTTCAAGGAGGGGGAAAAACTGTTTTTT.